These T cell receptor beta chains were read from a single sample in a study of blood T cell repertoires in COVID-19. The method was immunoSEQ multiplex PCR; TCRdb's version includes in-frame clones alone and lacks a portion of them. The repertoire has roughly 100,000 clones, around 90% of them found once; the top ten carry roughly 3.5%. Material: peripheral blood. These receptors all stem from a woman aged 70 to 79 with acute or convalescent COVID-19. CDR3s include the opening cysteine and the closing phenylalanine or tryptophan. The order of the fields is D gene, clone size, J gene, V gene, CDR3 DNA, CDR3 protein. D genes are given only for firm matches. Expanded clones get a size class; other rows say once, few or many, or leave the size out.

>.|.|TRBJ1-6|TRBV7-8
TGTGCCAGCAGCATCGACCTTTTCGCAGGGTCACCCCTCCACTTT
CASSIDLFAGSPLHF
>TRBD2|.|TRBJ2-7|TRBV24-1
TGTGCCACCAGTTCCTCCAGGACTAGCGGATCCTACGAGCAGTACTTC
CATSSSRTSGSYEQYF
>.|.|TRBJ1-5|TRBV19
TGTGCCAGTAGTACGGTCCCCAGGGAAGGCCCCCAGCATTTT
CASSTVPREGPQHF
>.|once|TRBJ2-4|TRBV18
TGTGCCAGCTCAGACGGGGCCCGCGGGACCCAAAACATTCAGTACTTC
CASSDGARGTQNIQYF
>.|.|TRBJ1-4|TRBV4-1
TGCGCCAGCAGCCAAGATCGAACAGGGTCTGGAAAACTGTTTTTT
CASSQDRTGSGKLFF
>.|few|TRBJ1-2|TRBV5-1
TGCGCCAGCAGCCCTGGACAGTTCAATGGCTACACCTTC
CASSPGQFNGYTF
>.|.|TRBJ2-2|TRBV5-4
TGTGCCAGCAGCTGGACTGGGGGCGTCACCGGGGAGCTGTTTTTT
CASSWTGGVTGELFF
>TRBD2|.|TRBJ2-1|TRBV29-1
TGCAGCGTCGGGACTAGCGGCAATGAGCAGTTCTTC
CSVGTSGNEQFF
>.|few|TRBJ1-1|TRBV3-1/TRBV3-2
TGTGCCAGCAGCCAAGATTGGGCAGGACTAATGAACACTGAAGCTTTCTTT
CASSQDWAGLMNTEAFF
>TRBD1|.|TRBJ2-1|TRBV6-5
TGTGCCAGCAGTCCAGACAGGGTAAGCAATGAGCAGTTCTTC
CASSPDRVSNEQFF
>.|.|TRBJ1-2|TRBV7-9
TGTGCCAGCAGCCCTCCGGGGATCGGGTATGGCTACACCTTC
CASSPPGIGYGYTF
>.|.|TRBJ1-2|TRBV24-1
TGTGCCACCAGTGATGGAGACAGCTATGGCTACACCTTC
CATSDGDSYGYTF
>TRBD1|.|TRBJ1-2|TRBV6-6
TGTGCCAGCAGTTACTCTTTCGGACAGGGGGCCAGAGGCTACACCTTC
CASSYSFGQGARGYTF
>.|.|TRBJ1-2|TRBV7-8
TGTGCCAGCAGCTTGCAAACCGGGACAACTGCTAACTATGGCTACACCTTC
CASSLQTGTTANYGYTF
>.|.|TRBJ1-2|TRBV28
TGTGCCAGCAGTTCATGGACGAGGCTTGGGTACTATGGCTACACCTTC
CASSSWTRLGYYGYTF
>TRBD1|.|TRBJ2-7|TRBV19
TGTGCCAGTAGTATATGGACAGGGAACGAGAACGAGCAGTACTTC
CASSIWTGNENEQYF
>.|.|TRBJ1-2|TRBV27
TGTGCCAGCAGTCCTTGGACAGCATATGGCTACACCTTC
CASSPWTAYGYTF
>TRBD1|.|TRBJ2-5|TRBV5-1
TGCGCCAGTCAACCCGGGACAGGGGAGGAGACCCAGTACTTC
CASQPGTGEETQYF
>TRBD1|.|TRBJ1-2|TRBV29-1
TGCAGCGTGGGCGGACAGGGGGGCTATGGCTACACCTTC
CSVGGQGGYGYTF
>.|.|TRBJ1-5|TRBV6-5
TGTGCCAGCACCGGGAATAGCAATCAGCCCCAGCATTTT
CASTGNSNQPQHF
>.|.|TRBJ2-1|TRBV3-1/TRBV3-2
TGTGCCAGCAGCCAAGATAGGGGGTTCTACAATGAGCAGTTCTTC
CASSQDRGFYNEQFF
>TRBD1|.|TRBJ1-6|TRBV28
TGTGCCAGCAGTAGGACAGGGGGTTTTAATTCACCCCTCCACTTT
CASSRTGGFNSPLHF
>.|.|TRBJ1-2|TRBV19
TGTGCCACCACACCGTTTATAGGCTACACCTTC
CATTPFIGYTF
>TRBD1|once|TRBJ1-4|TRBV28
TGTGCCAGTACGGGACAGCTGAATGAAAAACTGTTTTTT
CASTGQLNEKLFF
>.|.|TRBJ1-2|TRBV19
TGTGCCAGTAGTATAGGAACAGGGCCCTATGGCTACACCTTC
CASSIGTGPYGYTF
>TRBD2|.|TRBJ2-7|TRBV19
TGTGCCAGTAGTCCCTGGACTAGCGGCGAGCAGTACTTC
CASSPWTSGEQYF
>TRBD1|.|TRBJ2-7|TRBV19
TGTGCCAGTAGTCTCGGGGACAGGGGTTTCGAGCAGTACTTC
CASSLGDRGFEQYF
>.|.|TRBJ2-3|TRBV7-7
TGTGCCAGCAGCTTCAGGGCCTCAGATACGCAGTATTTT
CASSFRASDTQYF